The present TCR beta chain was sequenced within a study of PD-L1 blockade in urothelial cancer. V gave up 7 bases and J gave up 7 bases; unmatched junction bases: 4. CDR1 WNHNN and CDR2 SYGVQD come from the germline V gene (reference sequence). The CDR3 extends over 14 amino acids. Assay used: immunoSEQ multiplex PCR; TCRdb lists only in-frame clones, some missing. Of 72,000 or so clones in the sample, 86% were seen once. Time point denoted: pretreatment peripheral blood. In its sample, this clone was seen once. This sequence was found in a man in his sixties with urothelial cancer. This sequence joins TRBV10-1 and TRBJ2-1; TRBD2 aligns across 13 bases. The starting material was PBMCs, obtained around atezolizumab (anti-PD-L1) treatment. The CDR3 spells CASIGLAGENEQFF. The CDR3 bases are TGCGCCAGCATCGGACTAGCGGGGGAGAATGAGCAGTTCTTC.